What follows describes a single TCR beta chain. Primers: 60 Vbeta forward and 13 Jbeta reverse. Assay used: immunoSEQ multiplex PCR; TCRdb lists only in-frame clones, some missing. The table includes 100,000 to 150,000 clones, roughly 78% detected once. The data were taken from a study of cytomegalovirus exposure and HLA in healthy donors. Trimming cost V 7 bases and J 5 bases; bases outside gene matches: 5. The CDR3 extends over 14 amino acids. CDR1 and CDR2 (germline): MNHEY, SVGAGI. This TCR was recovered from a man between 40 and 49 years old in good health and CMV-seronegative. The specimen was PBMCs. The chain is built from TRBV6-5 and TRBJ1-6, with 7 bases matching TRBD1. CDR3 region: CASTRDSNNSPLHF. CDR3 nucleotides: TGTGCCAGCACCCGGGACAGCAATAATTCACCCCTCCACTTT.